This paragraph reports one T cell receptor (beta chain). No antigen is known for it. The data were taken from a study of T cell responses to AZD1222 COVID-19 vaccine. Study findings and constraints: White British donors predominated, females outnumbered males, and clonal diversity was possibly underestimated. It was only a handful of AZD1222 recipients who were seropositive at baseline.

The method was immunoSEQ multiplex PCR; TCRdb's version includes in-frame clones alone and lacks a portion of them. Of 75,000 to 95,000 clones in the sample, under 95% were seen once. Germline values: CDR1 DFQATT, CDR2 SNEGSKA (reference sequence). This CDR3 has 8 amino acids. The receptor comes from an adult in good health. The chain is built from TRBV20-1 and TRBJ2-7; D is unresolved. The sequenced sample was peripheral blood, obtained on day 0 of AZD1222 vaccination. CDR3 amino acids: CRGCRQYF. CDR3 DNA sequence: TGCAGGGGCTGTCGGCAGTACTTC.